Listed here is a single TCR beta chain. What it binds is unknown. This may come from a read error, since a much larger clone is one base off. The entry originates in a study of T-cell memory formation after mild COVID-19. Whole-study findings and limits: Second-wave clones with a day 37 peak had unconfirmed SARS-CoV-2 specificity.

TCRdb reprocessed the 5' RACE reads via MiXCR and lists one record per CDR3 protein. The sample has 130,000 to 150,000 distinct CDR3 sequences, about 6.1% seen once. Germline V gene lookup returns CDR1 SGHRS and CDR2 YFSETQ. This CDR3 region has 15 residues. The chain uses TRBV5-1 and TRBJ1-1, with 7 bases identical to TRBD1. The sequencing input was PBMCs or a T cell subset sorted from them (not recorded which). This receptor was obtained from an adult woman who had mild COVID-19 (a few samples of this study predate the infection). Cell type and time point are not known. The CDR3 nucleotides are TGCGCCAGCAGCTCCGGGACAGTTAAGAACACTGAAGATTTCTTT. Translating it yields CASSSGTVKNTEDFF. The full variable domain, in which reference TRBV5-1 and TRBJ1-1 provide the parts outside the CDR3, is KAGVTQTPRYLIKTRGQQVTLSCSPISGHRSVSWYQQTPGQGLQFLFEYFSETQRNKGNFPGRFSGRQFSNSRSEMNVSTLELGDSALYLCASSSGTVKNTEDFFGQGTRLTVV.